Below, 13 T cell receptor beta chains from the same sample are listed, as sequenced in a study of cytomegalovirus exposure and HLA in healthy donors. Both 60 Vbeta primers and 13 Jbeta primers went into the PCR. TCRdb keeps only in-frame clones here, not all; method: immunoSEQ multiplex PCR. The sample has 160,000 or so clones, 75% to 85% seen once. Sample: PBMCs. The source of these receptors is a man between 45 and 60 years old in good health and CMV-seropositive.

The sample holds a few counts of this clone. The chain has TRBV7-3 and TRBJ1-1; D possibly corresponds to TRBD1 (5 bases). The CDR3 consists of 15 residues. Germline-derived CDR1 and CDR2 are SGHTA and FQGTGA. V shed 5 bases and J shed 3 bases, with 16 bases lying between them. CDR3 loop: CASSPGGKGYTEAFF. The CDR3 region has the DNA TGTGCCAGCAGCCCCGGGGGAAAAGGGTACACTGAAGCTTTCTTT. The whole variable domain, filled in from reference TRBV7-3 and TRBJ1-1, reads GAGVSQTPSNKVTEKGKYVELRCDPISGHTALYWYRQSLGQGPEFLIYFQGTGAADDSGLPNDRFFAVRPEGSVSTLKIQRTERGDSAVYLCASSPGGKGYTEAFFGQGTRLTVV.

V and J are TRBV7-2 and TRBJ2-1; tentatively, D is TRBD2 (7 bases). V lost 1 base and J 14 bases, leaving 18 bases between the germline ends. Germline CDR1 SGHTA, CDR2 FQGNSA. CDR3 length: 14 residues. The CDR3 region is CASSLGWEGGEKFF. The CDR3 DNA sequence: TGTGCCAGCAGCTTAGGTTGGGAGGGGGGGGAGAAGTTCTTC. Together with reference TRBV7-2 and TRBJ2-1, the CDR3 gives the full variable domain: GAGVSQSPSNKVTEKGKDVELRCDPISGHTALYWYRQSLGQGLEFLIYFQGNSAPDKSGLPSDRFSAERTGGSVSTLTIQRTQQEDSAVYLCASSLGWEGGEKFFGPGTRLTVL.

V gene TRBV10-3 combines with J gene TRBJ1-5, with D tentatively TRBD1 (5 bases). The length of the CDR3 is 16 residues. Germline lookup yields CDR1 ENHRY and CDR2 SYGVKD. The ends were cut back, 0 bases at V and 7 bases at J, with 16 bases in the middle. CDR3 amino acids: CAISESTGVAGQPQHF. CDR3 coding DNA: TGTGCCATCAGTGAGTCGACGGGGGTTGCGGGACAGCCCCAGCATTTT.

Turning to this clone: At one of its ends the junction is not consistent with the germline gene, which may arise from a read error. The chain employs TRBV27 and TRBJ2-1; 7 positions agree with TRBD1. Germline V gives CDR1 MNHEY, CDR2 SMNVEV (reference sequence). The CDR3 is 16 residues long. The chain's CDR3 is CASSPLDRVSYNEKFF. The CDR3 bases are TGTGCCAGCAGCCCCCTCGACAGGGTATCCTACAATGAGAAGTTCTTC.

V is TRBV10-3 and J is TRBJ2-1; TRBD2 matches 13 bases. The CDR3 runs 18 residues. Losses at the gene ends were 4 bases for V and 7 bases for J; bases not matched to a gene: 13. Germline V CDR1 and CDR2: ENHRY, SYGVKD. For the CDR3, the DNA is TGTGCCATCAGTGTAACTAGCGGGGGGGCTCCCTCCCCAAATGAGCAGTTCTTC. The encoded protein is CAISVTSGGAPSPNEQFF.

The chain joins TRBV27 to TRBJ1-2; 8 bases agree with TRBD1. CDR3 length: 14 amino acids. The germline gives CDR1 MNHEY, CDR2 SMNVEV (reference sequence). Trimming removed 5 bases from V and 4 bases from J; junction bases left unmatched: 6. CDR3 amino acids: CASSPNRGIYGYTF. In DNA form, the CDR3 reads TGTGCCAGCAGTCCCAACAGGGGGATCTATGGCTACACCTTC.

For the CDR3, the DNA is TGTGCCAGTAGCCCAACGGCAGGGAACACCGGGGAGCTGTTTTTT. Its translation: CASSPTAGNTGELFF. The chain links TRBV19 to TRBJ2-2; no definite D call. Germline CDR1 is LNHDA and CDR2 is SQIVND (reference sequence). There are 15 residues in the CDR3. V was pared by 6 bases and J by 1 base, with 12 bases between. Full variable domain (missing parts from reference TRBV19 and TRBJ2-2): DGGITQSPKYLFRKEGQNVTLSCEQNLNHDAMYWYRQDPGQGLRLIYYSQIVNDFQKGDIAEGYSVSREKKESFPLTVTSAQKNPTAFYLCASSPTAGNTGELFFGEGSRLTVL.

The chain is built from TRBV30 and TRBJ1-5; D unclear. Germline V lookup: CDR1 GTSNPN, CDR2 SVGIG (reference sequence). V lost 2 bases and J 4 bases, leaving 12 bases between the germline ends. CDR3 length equals 14 residues. In nucleotides, the CDR3 is TGTGCCTGGAGTCTCGTGGCGGGGAATCAGCCCCAGCATTTT. Translating gives CAWSLVAGNQPQHF.

This clone was counted only a few times. This chain joins TRBV7-2 and TRBJ2-3, with 7 bases identical to TRBD2. After removal of 1 base from V and 1 base from J, the junction contained 2 bases not matched to a gene. The CDR3 covers 15 residues. CDR1 and CDR2 (germline): SGHTA, FQGNSA. CDR3 in amino acids: CASSLVSGGTDTQYF. The CDR3 DNA reads as TGTGCCAGCAGCTTAGTCAGCGGGGGCACAGATACGCAGTATTTT.

The chain couples TRBV10-1 to TRBJ2-3, with TRBD2 as a possible D gene (6 bases). Germline CDR1 and CDR2: WNHNN and SYGVQD (reference sequence). The germline V and J ends were trimmed by 1 base and 6 bases, with 8 bases remaining between them. CDR3 length equals 13 residues. In DNA, the CDR3 is TGCGCCAGCAGTGAGTATGGGGGGGATACGCAGTATTTT. It specifies CASSEYGGDTQYF.

The chain links TRBV7-2 to TRBJ2-3; 7 bases are a match to TRBD2. This CDR3 contains 14 residues. Germline V gene sequence: CDR1 SGHTA, CDR2 FQGNSA. V lost 5 bases and J lost 4; bases outside the gene matches: 6. DNA of the CDR3: TGTGCCAGCAGCCCAGCTGGGGGGGCAGATACGCAGTATTTT. It codes for CASSPAGGADTQYF.

The chain joins TRBV7-3 to TRBJ1-1, with D tentatively TRBD1 (5 bases). Germline V gene data show CDR1 as SGHTA and CDR2 as FQGTGA. V lost 5 bases and J lost 1, with 14 bases in between. CDR3 size: 15 residues. CDR3 nucleotide sequence: TGTGCCAGCAGCCCGGGGGACCGGCGGAACACTGAAGCTTTCTTT. Residues: CASSPGDRRNTEAFF.

V gene TRBV2 combines with J gene TRBJ2-5; D perhaps matches TRBD1 (6 bases). This CDR3 comprises 13 residues. The ends were cut back, 8 bases at V and 2 bases at J, with 12 bases in the middle. Per germline, CDR1 SNHLY and CDR2 FYNNEI. For the CDR3, the DNA is TGTGCCAGCCTGAGACAGGAACAAGAGACCCAGTACTTC. Translation gives CASLRQEQETQYF.